The T cell receptor beta chain described here comes from a study of blood T cell repertoires in COVID-19. About the research overall: Samples representing acute and convalescent COVID-19 were sourced from the United States, Italy and Spain.

There are a few counts of this clone. Germline loops: CDR1 SNHLY, CDR2 FYNNEI. Trimming removed 7 bases from V and 3 bases from J, with 12 bases in between. The CDR3 extends over 13 amino acids. Original processing notes: By means of reference gene primer amplification, nucleated cell counts were estimated. Profiling relied on immunoSEQ multiplex PCR, and the TCRdb table lists in-frame clones only, not all of them. V and J calls plus clone size are reproduced from that table; the DNA served to infer D and trimming. The data contain about 400,000 clones, more than 70% of them seen just once; the ten biggest clones take up less than 2.5%.

The sequence was obtained from a man aged 35 to 55 in a cohort exposed to, infected with or recovered from COVID-19 (not recorded which). The chain is built from TRBV2 and TRBJ1-1, with a weak D call TRBD1 (6 bases). Sequencing input: PBMCs or T cells enriched from blood (not recorded which). CDR3 amino acids: CASIWTAHTEAFF. The CDR3 DNA is TGTGCCAGCATCTGGACAGCCCACACTGAAGCTTTCTTT.